This T cell receptor beta chain was captured by sequencing in a study of blood T cells in healthy people across ages. Sample-barcoded 5' priming and a J-beta primer mix drove a second PCR of 7 to 11 cycles. Each cDNA molecule received a tag from a template-switch adaptor that had 12 random nucleotides. TCRdb ran MiXCR on the 5' RACE reads and lists one entry per CDR3 protein. The table includes roughly 800,000 distinct CDR3 sequences, around a quarter detected once. The study recruited healthy Caucasian donors from Russia who were aged about 6 to 90. Per sample, extraction of total RNA gave at least 5 micrograms in every case. The CDR3 runs to 15 residues. CDR1 SGHAT and CDR2 FQNNGV come from the germline V gene. V lost 1 base and J lost 1, with 10 bases in between. The same data also went into a second study, on T cells of mothers and their children.

The chain uses TRBV11-2 and TRBJ1-2; D is unresolved. This TCR came from a boy aged 5 to 17 in good health. The material sequenced was blood. The CDR3 spells CASSLVRRSNYGYTF. In DNA form, the CDR3 reads TGTGCCAGCAGCTTAGTACGACGGAGTAACTATGGCTACACCTTC.